This is a list of T cell receptor beta chains from one sample in a study of spatial heterogeneity in lung cancer. TCRdb analysed the 5' RACE reads with MiXCR anew, one entry per CDR3 protein. The table lists about 50,000 distinct CDR3 sequences, about 7.4% of them singletons. The sequences come from PBMCs, collected at surgery. These receptor sequences come from a female donor with early-stage non-small cell lung cancer. Both conserved end residues are part of each CDR3. Each record gives: J gene, D gene, clone size, V gene, CDR3 DNA, CDR3 protein. The D gene is left open where the match is weak. Expanded clones are given a class, and other clones once, few, many or no size at all.

j_gene: TRBJ2-3
d_gene: .
abundance: few
v_gene: TRBV6-6
CDR3nt: TGTGCCAGCAGTTGGGGTGTTAGCGGATACACAGATACGCAGTATTTT
CDR3aa: CASSWGVSGYTDTQYF

j_gene: TRBJ1-2
d_gene: .
abundance: few
v_gene: TRBV18
CDR3nt: TGTGCCAGCTCACCCTCCGCAGGGGATGGCTACACCTTC
CDR3aa: CASSPSAGDGYTF

j_gene: TRBJ2-1
d_gene: TRBD2
abundance: .
v_gene: TRBV4-2
CDR3nt: TGTGCCAGCAGCCATAGCGGGGGGGCCTCCGCCTACAATGAGCAGTTCTTC
CDR3aa: CASSHSGGASAYNEQFF

j_gene: TRBJ2-1
d_gene: TRBD2
abundance: .
v_gene: TRBV9
CDR3nt: TGTGCCAGCAGCGCGGGGGGGGACTACAATGAGCAGTTCTTC
CDR3aa: CASSAGGDYNEQFF

j_gene: TRBJ2-3
d_gene: TRBD2
abundance: .
v_gene: TRBV15
CDR3nt: TGTGCCACCAGCATGTCTAGCGGGGCAACCACAGATACGCAGTATTTT
CDR3aa: CATSMSSGATTDTQYF

j_gene: TRBJ2-3
d_gene: .
abundance: few
v_gene: TRBV5-4
CDR3nt: TGTGCCAGCAGCTTGGATTTCGCAGATACGCAGTATTTT
CDR3aa: CASSLDFADTQYF

j_gene: TRBJ2-7
d_gene: TRBD2
abundance: few
v_gene: TRBV4-2
CDR3nt: TGTGCCAGCAGCCATTATCGGCTAGCGGATTCCTACGAGCAGTACTTC
CDR3aa: CASSHYRLADSYEQYF

j_gene: TRBJ2-5
d_gene: .
abundance: few
v_gene: TRBV29-1
CDR3nt: TGCAGCGTTGAAGGGACAGAAGAGACCCAGTACTTC
CDR3aa: CSVEGTEETQYF

j_gene: TRBJ2-7
d_gene: .
abundance: few
v_gene: TRBV15
CDR3nt: TGTGCCACCAGCAGCCCCCGAGCGGAGTCCTACGAGCAGTACTTC
CDR3aa: CATSSPRAESYEQYF

j_gene: TRBJ1-1
d_gene: .
abundance: few
v_gene: TRBV29-1
CDR3nt: TGCAGCGTTGGAGCCGGGTCGGGTACGAAAGCTTTCTTT
CDR3aa: CSVGAGSGTKAFF

j_gene: TRBJ2-7
d_gene: .
abundance: few
v_gene: TRBV12-2
CDR3nt: TGTGCAAGTCGCTTGAACAACCCAAGGACAGAGCGGGAGGGCCGTACTTTCTACGAGCAGTACTTC
CDR3aa: CASRLNNPRTEREGRTFYEQYF

j_gene: TRBJ1-5
d_gene: TRBD1
abundance: many
v_gene: TRBV12-3/TRBV12-4
CDR3nt: TGTGCCAGCAGTTTGCAAAGTTCAAACAGGGGGAATCAGCCCCAGCATTTT
CDR3aa: CASSLQSSNRGNQPQHF

j_gene: TRBJ2-7
d_gene: TRBD2
abundance: few
v_gene: TRBV12-3/TRBV12-4
CDR3nt: TGTGCCAGCAGTTTGGGCGGGGGGGCCGTCCACGAGCAGTACTTC
CDR3aa: CASSLGGGAVHEQYF

j_gene: TRBJ1-5
d_gene: TRBD1
abundance: .
v_gene: TRBV4-2
CDR3nt: TGTGCCAGCAGCCAAACTACAGGGGGCAATCAGCCCCAGCATTTT
CDR3aa: CASSQTTGGNQPQHF

j_gene: TRBJ1-2
d_gene: TRBD1
abundance: many
v_gene: TRBV4-2
CDR3nt: TGTGCCAGCAGCCAGGACAGGGGTTATGGCTACACCTTC
CDR3aa: CASSQDRGYGYTF

j_gene: TRBJ2-3
d_gene: .
abundance: .
v_gene: TRBV7-2
CDR3nt: TGTGCCAGCAGCTTAGTGGGGGTGCGGATTAATACGCAGTATTTT
CDR3aa: CASSLVGVRINTQYF

j_gene: TRBJ2-7
d_gene: .
abundance: many
v_gene: TRBV3-1
CDR3nt: TGTGCCAGCAGCCACTCTCCGGGCGGGGCCTACGAGCAGTACTTC
CDR3aa: CASSHSPGGAYEQYF

j_gene: TRBJ2-7
d_gene: .
abundance: few
v_gene: TRBV6-6
CDR3nt: TGTGCCAGCCAGACAAGGGGTGGGGCATACGAGCAGTACTTC
CDR3aa: CASQTRGGAYEQYF

j_gene: TRBJ2-7
d_gene: .
abundance: many
v_gene: TRBV7-9
CDR3nt: TGTGCCAGCAGCCTCTTAGGCGGAGGGGAGCAGTACTTC
CDR3aa: CASSLLGGGEQYF

j_gene: TRBJ2-2
d_gene: .
abundance: few
v_gene: TRBV24-1
CDR3nt: TGTGCCACCAGGGGCGGGGAGCTGTTTTTT
CDR3aa: CATRGGELFF

j_gene: TRBJ2-3
d_gene: TRBD1
abundance: many
v_gene: TRBV9
CDR3nt: TGTGCCAGCAGCGTCAGACAGGGGGCCACAGATACGCAGTATTTT
CDR3aa: CASSVRQGATDTQYF

j_gene: TRBJ2-2
d_gene: .
abundance: few
v_gene: TRBV7-9
CDR3nt: TGTGCCAGCAGCTCCACTGCGACAGGGAACACCGGGGAGCTGTTTTTT
CDR3aa: CASSSTATGNTGELFF

j_gene: TRBJ2-3
d_gene: .
abundance: .
v_gene: TRBV5-1
CDR3nt: TGCGCCAGCAGCTTGGCCGGGGGCAGCACAGATACGCAGTATTTT
CDR3aa: CASSLAGGSTDTQYF

j_gene: TRBJ1-5
d_gene: .
abundance: few
v_gene: TRBV4-2
CDR3nt: TGTGCCAGCAGCTCCGGGGCCGGAGGAGGACAGCCCCAGCATTTT
CDR3aa: CASSSGAGGGQPQHF